This T cell receptor (beta chain) was sequenced in a study of T-cell reconstitution after alpha-beta-depleted transplantation in children. TCRbeta library preparation incorporated unique molecular identifiers. TCRdb processed the PCR reads anew with MiXCR; each CDR3 protein has one entry. The repertoire holds around 490,000 distinct CDR3 sequences, roughly an eighth seen once, with around 13% in the top ten. Trimming shortened V by 4 bases and J by 1 base, and 12 bases separated the two germline ends. The CDR3 has 15 residues. The TCR originated in a female patient aged 2-9 years who had a stem cell transplant for aplastic anemia, so the T cells may come from the graft donor. The rearrangement links TRBV12-3 or TRBV12-4 to TRBJ2-3; no clear D. Source: PBMCs, mostly from graft donor cells, taken 180 days after TCRalphabeta/CD19-depleted stem cell transplant. CDR3 coding DNA: TGTGCCAGCAGTTCCTCCGAGACTCGCACAGATACGCAGTATTTT. As protein: CASSSSETRTDTQYF.